Listed here are 7 T cell receptor beta chains from one sample, sequenced in a study of T cells after yellow fever vaccination. TCRdb re-called the 5' RACE reads through MiXCR, storing one row per CDR3 protein. Of more than 350,000 distinct CDR3 sequences in the sample, roughly 12% are singletons; the top ten hold less than 20%. Source: PBMCs, taken on the day of the first yellow fever vaccination. The receptors stem from a man younger than 35 who received the YFV17D yellow fever vaccine.

This clonotype came up many times. The chain recombines TRBV27 with TRBJ2-2; 11 bases align to TRBD1. V gave up 3 bases and J gave up 7 bases; unmatched junction bases: 7. Germline CDR1 reads MNHEY; CDR2 reads SMNVEV (reference sequence). This CDR3 has 16 amino acids. The CDR3 is CASSFWTGGEIGELFF. Here the CDR3 DNA reads TGTGCCAGCAGTTTCTGGACAGGGGGCGAGATCGGGGAGCTGTTTTTT.

V is TRBV7-2 and J is TRBJ2-1; unclear D gene. CDR3 length: 15 residues. V lost 5 bases and J 7 bases, leaving 18 bases between the germline ends. Germline V gene sequence: CDR1 SGHTA, CDR2 FQGNSA. For the CDR3, the DNA is TGTGCCAGCAGCCCACGGACGGCGTTGGGGAATGAGCAGTTCTTC. It codes for CASSPRTALGNEQFF.

This chain uses TRBV7-2 with TRBJ1-6; 7 nucleotides align to TRBD1. The germline V gene has CDR1 SGHTA and CDR2 FQGNSA. With 4 bases clipped from V and 10 bases from J, the junction kept 10 bases outside the gene matches. The CDR3 is 15 residues long. The CDR3: CASSSREGAQSPLHF. The CDR3 DNA reads TGTGCCAGCAGCTCCCGGGAGGGGGCTCAGTCACCCCTCCACTTT. Variable domain in full (rest from reference TRBV7-2 and TRBJ1-6): GAGVSQSPSNKVTEKGKDVELRCDPISGHTALYWYRQSLGQGLEFLIYFQGNSAPDKSGLPSDRFSAERTGGSVSTLTIQRTQQEDSAVYLCASSSREGAQSPLHFGNGTRLTVT.

This clonotype has a handful of counts. The rearrangement uses TRBV20-1 and TRBJ2-5, with D perhaps assigned TRBD1 or TRBD2 (5 bases each). CDR3 size: 18 residues. CDR1 DFQATT and CDR2 SNEGSKA come from the germline V gene (reference sequence). Trimming left V 1 base short and J 5 bases short, with 26 bases between. CDR3 loop: CSARGPLRDRTDWETQYF. The CDR3 nucleotides read TGCAGTGCTAGAGGGCCGCTCCGGGACCGGACGGACTGGGAGACCCAGTACTTC.

This clonotype was counted between two and nine times. The chain uses TRBV11-2 and TRBJ2-5; a weak D match, TRBD2 (6 bases). V was shortened by 5 bases and J by 5 bases, with 18 bases between the two germline ends. The germline V gene encodes CDR1 SGHAT and CDR2 FQNNGV. The CDR3 extends over 15 amino acids. As DNA, the CDR3 is TGTGCCAGCAGCCTCCTGGGACTCCAAAGCGAGACCCAGTACTTC. Encoded protein: CASSLLGLQSETQYF.

The rearrangement uses TRBV28 and TRBJ2-5; TRBD2 matches at 12 bases. Germline values: CDR1 MDHEN, CDR2 SYDVKM. This CDR3 is 16 amino acids long. The ends lost 2 bases at V and 7 bases at J; junction bases unmatched: 8. For the CDR3, the DNA is TGTGCCAGCAGTTTAGTTGGACTAGCGGGGCCAGGGACCCAGTACTTC. Its protein is CASSLVGLAGPGTQYF.

The chain couples TRBV20-1 to TRBJ1-5; D gene unclear. Germline V gene data show CDR1 as DFQATT and CDR2 as SNEGSKA (reference sequence). V lost 0 bases, J lost 4 bases, and 13 bases lay in between. The CDR3 loop spans 15 amino acids. The CDR3 reads CSARDWKVRNQPQHF. The CDR3 bases are TGCAGTGCTAGAGATTGGAAGGTGAGGAATCAGCCCCAGCATTTT.